This entry features one TCR beta chain sequence. This specimen belongs to a study of blood T cell repertoires in COVID-19. Per the germline V gene, CDR1 is KGHSH and CDR2 is LQKENI. V dropped 3 bases and J dropped 8 bases, with 22 bases sitting between them. The CDR3 is made up of 17 amino acids. The table came from immunoSEQ multiplex PCR; TCRdb's copy has only in-frame clones and leaves some out. The sample holds 200,000 to 300,000 clones, more than 80% seen once. The specimen sequenced was peripheral blood. The TCR was taken from a middle-aged woman with acute or convalescent COVID-19. The V call is TRBV18, the J call TRBJ1-4; D unclear. The CDR3 coding sequence is TGTGCCAGCTCACCCTCTCCGCCCGCACGACTTGGGGAAAAACTGTTTTTT. Translation gives CASSPSPPARLGEKLFF.